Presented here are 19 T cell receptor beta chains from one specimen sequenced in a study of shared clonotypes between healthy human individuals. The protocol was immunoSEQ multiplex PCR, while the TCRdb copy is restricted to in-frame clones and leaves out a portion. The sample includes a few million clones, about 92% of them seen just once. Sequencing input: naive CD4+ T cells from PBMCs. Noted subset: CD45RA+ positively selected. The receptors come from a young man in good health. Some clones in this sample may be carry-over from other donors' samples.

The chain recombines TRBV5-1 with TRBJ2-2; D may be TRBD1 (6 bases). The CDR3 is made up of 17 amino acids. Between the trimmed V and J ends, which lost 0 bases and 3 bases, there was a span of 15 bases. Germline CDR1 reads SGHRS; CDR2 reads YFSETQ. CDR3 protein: CASSLVLYRADTGELFF. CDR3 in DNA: TGCGCCAGCAGCTTGGTCTTATACAGGGCGGACACCGGGGAGCTGTTTTTT.

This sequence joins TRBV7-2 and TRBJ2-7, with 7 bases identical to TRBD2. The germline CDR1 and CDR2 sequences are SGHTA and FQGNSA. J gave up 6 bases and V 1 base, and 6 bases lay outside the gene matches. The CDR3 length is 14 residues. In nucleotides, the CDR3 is TGTGCCAGCAGCTTAGGGGTATCGGGAGGCGAGCAGTACTTC. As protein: CASSLGVSGGEQYF.

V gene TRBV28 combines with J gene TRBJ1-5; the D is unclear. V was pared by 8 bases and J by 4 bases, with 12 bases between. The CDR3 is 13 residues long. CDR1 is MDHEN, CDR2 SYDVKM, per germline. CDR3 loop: CASYLRPNQPQHF. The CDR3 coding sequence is TGTGCCAGCTATCTTCGCCCAAATCAGCCCCAGCATTTT.

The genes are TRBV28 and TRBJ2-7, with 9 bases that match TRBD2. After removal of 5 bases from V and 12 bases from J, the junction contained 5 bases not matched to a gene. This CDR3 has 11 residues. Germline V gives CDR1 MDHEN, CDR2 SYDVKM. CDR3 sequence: CASSEVGLAYF. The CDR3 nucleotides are TGTGCCAGCAGTGAGGTGGGACTAGCGTACTTC.

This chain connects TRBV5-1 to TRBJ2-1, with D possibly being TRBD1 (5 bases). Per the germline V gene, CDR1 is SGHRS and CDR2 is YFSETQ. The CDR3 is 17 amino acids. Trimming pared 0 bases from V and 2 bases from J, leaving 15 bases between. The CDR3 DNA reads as TGCGCCAGCAGCTTGGTGAGAGAGGCAGGGACCTACAATGAGCAGTTCTTC. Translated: CASSLVREAGTYNEQFF.

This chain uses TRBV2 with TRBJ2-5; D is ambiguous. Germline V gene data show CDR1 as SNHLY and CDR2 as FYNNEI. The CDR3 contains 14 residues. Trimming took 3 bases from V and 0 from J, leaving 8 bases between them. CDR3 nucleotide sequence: TGTGCCAGCAGTGACAGGCCAGACCAAGAGACCCAGTACTTC. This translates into CASSDRPDQETQYF.

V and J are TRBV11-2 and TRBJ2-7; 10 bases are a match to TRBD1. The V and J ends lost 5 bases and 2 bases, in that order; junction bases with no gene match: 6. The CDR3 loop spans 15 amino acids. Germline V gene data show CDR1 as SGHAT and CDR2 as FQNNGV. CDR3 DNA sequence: TGTGCCAGCAGCCCCCAGGACAGGGGGACCTACGAGCAGTACTTC. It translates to CASSPQDRGTYEQYF.

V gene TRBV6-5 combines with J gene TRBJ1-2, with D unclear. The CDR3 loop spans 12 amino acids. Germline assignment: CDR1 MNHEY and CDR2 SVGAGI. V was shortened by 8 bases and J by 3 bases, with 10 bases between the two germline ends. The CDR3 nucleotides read TGTGCCAGCTCGAGCGGGCACTATGGCTACACCTTC. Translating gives CASSSGHYGYTF.

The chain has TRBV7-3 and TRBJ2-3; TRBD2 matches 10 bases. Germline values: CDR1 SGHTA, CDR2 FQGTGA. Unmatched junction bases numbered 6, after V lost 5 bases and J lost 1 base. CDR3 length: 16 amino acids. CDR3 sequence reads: CASSVSGTSGTDTQYF. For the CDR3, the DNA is TGTGCCAGCAGCGTATCTGGGACTAGCGGCACAGATACGCAGTATTTT. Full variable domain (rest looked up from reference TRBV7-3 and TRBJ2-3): GAGVSQTPSNKVTEKGKYVELRCDPISGHTALYWYRQSLGQGPEFLIYFQGTGAADDSGLPNDRFFAVRPEGSVSTLKIQRTERGDSAVYLCASSVSGTSGTDTQYFGPGTRLTVL.

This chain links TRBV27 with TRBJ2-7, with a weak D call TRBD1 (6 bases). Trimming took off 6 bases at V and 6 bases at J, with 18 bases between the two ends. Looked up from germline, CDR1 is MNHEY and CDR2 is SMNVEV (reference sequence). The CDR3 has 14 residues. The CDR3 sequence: CASSGQLRRGEQYF. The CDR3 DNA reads TGTGCCAGCAGCGGACAGCTCCGTAGGGGCGAGCAGTACTTC.

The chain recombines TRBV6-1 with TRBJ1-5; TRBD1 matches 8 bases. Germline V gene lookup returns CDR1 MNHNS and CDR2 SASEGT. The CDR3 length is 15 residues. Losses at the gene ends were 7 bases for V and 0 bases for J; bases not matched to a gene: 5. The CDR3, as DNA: TGTGCCAGCATAGACAGGGGATATAGCAATCAGCCCCAGCATTTT. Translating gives CASIDRGYSNQPQHF.

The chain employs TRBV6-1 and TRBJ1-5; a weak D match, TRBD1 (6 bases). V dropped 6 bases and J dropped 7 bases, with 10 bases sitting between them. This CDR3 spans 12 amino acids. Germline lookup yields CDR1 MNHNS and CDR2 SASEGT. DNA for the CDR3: TGTGCCAGCAGCATCAGGGGACAGCCCCAGCATTTT. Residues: CASSIRGQPQHF.

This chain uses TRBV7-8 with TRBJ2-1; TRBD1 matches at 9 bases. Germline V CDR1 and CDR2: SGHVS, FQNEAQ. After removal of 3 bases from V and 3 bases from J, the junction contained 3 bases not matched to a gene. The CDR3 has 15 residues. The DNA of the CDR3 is TGTGCCAGCAGCTTCGGGGGACAGGGCTACAATGAGCAGTTCTTC. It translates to CASSFGGQGYNEQFF.

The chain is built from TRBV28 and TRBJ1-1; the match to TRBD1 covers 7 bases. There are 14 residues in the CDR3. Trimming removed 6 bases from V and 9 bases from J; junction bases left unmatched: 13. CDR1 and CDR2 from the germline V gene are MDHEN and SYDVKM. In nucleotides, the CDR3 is TGTGCCAGCAGACGACAGGGACCCCTTCCAAAAGCTTTCTTT. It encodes CASRRQGPLPKAFF.

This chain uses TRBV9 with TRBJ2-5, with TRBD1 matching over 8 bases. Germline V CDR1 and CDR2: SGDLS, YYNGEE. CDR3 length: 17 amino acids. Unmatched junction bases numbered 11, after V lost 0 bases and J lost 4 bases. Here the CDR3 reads CASSVGPQQGGIETQYF. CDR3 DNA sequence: TGTGCCAGCAGCGTAGGGCCCCAACAGGGGGGAATAGAGACCCAGTACTTC.

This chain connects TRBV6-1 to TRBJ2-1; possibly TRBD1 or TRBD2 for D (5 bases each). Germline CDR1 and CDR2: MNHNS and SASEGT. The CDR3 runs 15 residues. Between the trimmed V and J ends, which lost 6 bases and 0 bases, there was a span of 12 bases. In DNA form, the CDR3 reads TGTGCCAGCAGCCGGGACCCAGGCTCCTACAATGAGCAGTTCTTC. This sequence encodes CASSRDPGSYNEQFF.

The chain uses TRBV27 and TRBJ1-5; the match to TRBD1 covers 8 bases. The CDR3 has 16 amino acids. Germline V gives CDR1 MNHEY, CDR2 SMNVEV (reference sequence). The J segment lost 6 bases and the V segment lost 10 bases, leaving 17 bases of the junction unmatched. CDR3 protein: CATPTGEKGEGQPQHF. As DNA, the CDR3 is TGTGCCACCCCGACAGGGGAGAAGGGGGAAGGTCAGCCCCAGCATTTT.

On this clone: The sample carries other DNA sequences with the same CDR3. The chain's CDR3 is CASSPGRGPSYEQYF. In DNA form, the CDR3 reads TGTGCCAGCTCACCAGGCCGGGGCCCCTCCTACGAGCAGTACTTC. The gene calls are TRBV18 and TRBJ2-7; D is tentatively TRBD1 or TRBD2 (5 bases each). Trimming took 2 bases from V and 0 from J, leaving 11 bases between them. Per germline, CDR1 KGHSH and CDR2 LQKENI. The CDR3 extends over 15 amino acids.

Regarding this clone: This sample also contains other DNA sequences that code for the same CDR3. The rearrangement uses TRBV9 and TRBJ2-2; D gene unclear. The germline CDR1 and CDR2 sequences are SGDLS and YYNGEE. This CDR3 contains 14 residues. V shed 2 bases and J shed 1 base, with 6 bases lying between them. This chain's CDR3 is CASSVALNTGELFF. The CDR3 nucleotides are TGTGCCAGCAGCGTGGCACTGAACACCGGGGAGCTGTTTTTT.